Reported below is one T cell receptor (beta chain). The antigen remains unidentified. Generated by immunoSEQ multiplex PCR, the TCRdb table keeps only in-frame clones and is missing some. The sample shows around 100,000 clones, about 94% of them seen only once. CDR1 is MDHEN and CDR2 is SYDVKM in the germline V gene. The V segment lost 5 bases and the J segment 4 bases; nucleotides outside the gene matches: 10. The CDR3 loop spans 15 amino acids. This record comes from a study of siplizumab effects on memory and regulatory T cells. General study results and limits: For mappable alloreactive CD4+ clones, the mean Treg-derived fraction was approximately 69% with siplizumab and 25% to 30% in controls.

Input material: non-Treg CD4+ T cells sorted from blood. This receptor was identified in a human donor in good health. V is TRBV28 and J is TRBJ1-2, with TRBD1 matching 7 bases. The CDR3 bases are TGTGCCAGCAGTCTACCACAGGGGCTTGCCTATGGCTACACCTTC. This encodes CASSLPQGLAYGYTF.